Listed below are T cell receptor beta chains from one sample, sequenced in a study of Ad26.COV2.S vaccination and SARS-CoV-2 variants. The table came from immunoSEQ multiplex PCR; TCRdb's copy has only in-frame clones and leaves some out. The table records 350,000 to 450,000 clones, approximately 83% of them present only once. The starting material was peripheral blood, obtained in a trial of Ad26.COV2.S vaccine versus placebo. The receptors were sampled from a person aged 18-60 years who received the Ad26.COV2.S COVID-19 vaccine or a placebo. The CDR3 runs from the conserved cysteine through the conserved F or W. Fields, in order: CDR3 DNA, CDR3 protein, D gene, V gene, clone size, J gene, CDR3 length. The D gene is left open where the match is weak. Only part of the rows carry a size: once, few, many, or a class if the clone is expanded.

cdr3_nt: TGTGCCAGTAGTAGGGACAGGGGGCCGAATCAGCCCCAGCATTTT
cdr3_aa: CASSRDRGPNQPQHF
d_call: TRBD1
v_call: TRBV19
clone_size: NA
j_call: TRBJ1-5
cdr3_length: 15

cdr3_nt: TGTGCCAGCAGTCGGACTAGCAGGAACTACGAGCAGTACTTC
cdr3_aa: CASSRTSRNYEQYF
d_call: TRBD2
v_call: TRBV6-5
clone_size: NA
j_call: TRBJ2-7
cdr3_length: 14

cdr3_nt: TGCAGCGTTGCAAAGGACCATAATTCACCCCTCCACTTT
cdr3_aa: CSVAKDHNSPLHF
d_call: NA
v_call: TRBV29-1
clone_size: NA
j_call: TRBJ1-6
cdr3_length: 13

cdr3_nt: TGTGCCAGCAGCGTAACGACTAGCGGGGGGGCCGGGGAGACCCAGTACTTC
cdr3_aa: CASSVTTSGGAGETQYF
d_call: TRBD2
v_call: TRBV5-6
clone_size: NA
j_call: TRBJ2-5
cdr3_length: 17

cdr3_nt: TGTGCCAGCAGCTTCTCAGGGGAGCGTCAGCCCCAGCATTTT
cdr3_aa: CASSFSGERQPQHF
d_call: NA
v_call: TRBV5-6
clone_size: NA
j_call: TRBJ1-5
cdr3_length: 14

cdr3_nt: TGTGCCAGCAGCCCTTTTAAGCGGGGGAACTCAGATACGCAGTATTTT
cdr3_aa: CASSPFKRGNSDTQYF
d_call: TRBD2
v_call: TRBV7-9
clone_size: NA
j_call: TRBJ2-3
cdr3_length: 16

cdr3_nt: TGCGCCAGCAGCTTGACGACAGGTACCGGGGAGCTGTTTTTT
cdr3_aa: CASSLTTGTGELFF
d_call: NA
v_call: TRBV5-1
clone_size: NA
j_call: TRBJ2-2
cdr3_length: 14

cdr3_nt: TGTGCCAGCAGCCGGGGAGGTGTCTTTGGCTACACCTTC
cdr3_aa: CASSRGGVFGYTF
d_call: NA
v_call: TRBV28
clone_size: NA
j_call: TRBJ1-2
cdr3_length: 13

cdr3_nt: TGTGCCAGCAGTAAAGTGGTCGGGGAGGGGACTGAAGCTTTCTTT
cdr3_aa: CASSKVVGEGTEAFF
d_call: NA
v_call: TRBV2
clone_size: NA
j_call: TRBJ1-1
cdr3_length: 15

cdr3_nt: TGTGCCAGCAGCAGGGGACAGGGGGAAGCTTTCTTT
cdr3_aa: CASSRGQGEAFF
d_call: TRBD1
v_call: TRBV6-2/TRBV6-3
clone_size: NA
j_call: TRBJ1-1
cdr3_length: 12

cdr3_nt: TGTGCCTGGAAGGATTATGGGGCCAACGTCCTGACTTTC
cdr3_aa: CAWKDYGANVLTF
d_call: NA
v_call: TRBV30
clone_size: NA
j_call: TRBJ2-6
cdr3_length: 13

cdr3_nt: TGTGCCAGCAGCTCGGACCAAGGGGGTAGGCATGAAAAACTGTTTTTT
cdr3_aa: CASSSDQGGRHEKLFF
d_call: NA
v_call: TRBV7-9
clone_size: NA
j_call: TRBJ1-4
cdr3_length: 16

cdr3_nt: TGTGCCAGCAGCTGGGGCCATGGCGGGCCGTCAGGAGCTTTCTTT
cdr3_aa: CASSWGHGGPSGAFF
d_call: NA
v_call: TRBV5-6
clone_size: NA
j_call: TRBJ1-1
cdr3_length: 15

cdr3_nt: TGTGCCAGCAGCCAAGGCCGGGGACTCATGAACACTGAAGCTTTCTTT
cdr3_aa: CASSQGRGLMNTEAFF
d_call: NA
v_call: TRBV14
clone_size: NA
j_call: TRBJ1-1
cdr3_length: 16

cdr3_nt: TGTGCCAGCAGTTTAGTAGGGATGGAGACCCAGTACTTC
cdr3_aa: CASSLVGMETQYF
d_call: NA
v_call: TRBV12-3/TRBV12-4
clone_size: NA
j_call: TRBJ2-5
cdr3_length: 13

cdr3_nt: TGTGCCAGCAGCCAGGGAGGCAGCTTTTACAATGAGCAGTTCTTC
cdr3_aa: CASSQGGSFYNEQFF
d_call: NA
v_call: TRBV3-1/TRBV3-2
clone_size: NA
j_call: TRBJ2-1
cdr3_length: 15

cdr3_nt: TGCGCCAGCAGCTTCGGACTAGCGGAATACAATGAGCAGTTCTTC
cdr3_aa: CASSFGLAEYNEQFF
d_call: TRBD2
v_call: TRBV5-1
clone_size: few
j_call: TRBJ2-1
cdr3_length: 15

cdr3_nt: TGCAGCGTTGCCCCCACAGATACGCAGTATTTT
cdr3_aa: CSVAPTDTQYF
d_call: NA
v_call: TRBV29-1
clone_size: NA
j_call: TRBJ2-3
cdr3_length: 11

cdr3_nt: TGTGCCAGCAGCGTAGAGATGGGGGCGAAATATGGCTACACCTTC
cdr3_aa: CASSVEMGAKYGYTF
d_call: NA
v_call: TRBV9
clone_size: NA
j_call: TRBJ1-2
cdr3_length: 15

cdr3_nt: TGCGCCAGCAGCCAACTCGGGGCCTATGGCTACACCTTC
cdr3_aa: CASSQLGAYGYTF
d_call: NA
v_call: TRBV4-1
clone_size: NA
j_call: TRBJ1-2
cdr3_length: 13

cdr3_nt: TGTGCCAGCAGTTTGTCCCCGGGACTAGAAGAGACCCAGTACTTC
cdr3_aa: CASSLSPGLEETQYF
d_call: TRBD2
v_call: TRBV28
clone_size: once
j_call: TRBJ2-5
cdr3_length: 15

cdr3_nt: TGTGCCAGCACCCCCCGACACTCCTACAATGAGCAGTTCTTC
cdr3_aa: CASTPRHSYNEQFF
d_call: NA
v_call: TRBV6-5
clone_size: NA
j_call: TRBJ2-1
cdr3_length: 14

cdr3_nt: TGTGCCAGCAGCCCGAAATTTAAACTTAGCTCCTACGAGCAGTACTTC
cdr3_aa: CASSPKFKLSSYEQYF
d_call: NA
v_call: TRBV3-1/TRBV3-2
clone_size: NA
j_call: TRBJ2-7
cdr3_length: 16

cdr3_nt: TGTGCTAGTGGTCACCGGGACGGGCCCTACGAGCAGTACTTC
cdr3_aa: CASGHRDGPYEQYF
d_call: NA
v_call: TRBV12-5
clone_size: NA
j_call: TRBJ2-7
cdr3_length: 14

cdr3_nt: TGCGCCAGCAGCCAAGACACTGAAGCTTTCTTT
cdr3_aa: CASSQDTEAFF
d_call: NA
v_call: TRBV4-1
clone_size: NA
j_call: TRBJ1-1
cdr3_length: 11

cdr3_nt: TGTGCCACCAGCACCCGGAATGAGCAGTTCTTC
cdr3_aa: CATSTRNEQFF
d_call: NA
v_call: TRBV15
clone_size: NA
j_call: TRBJ2-1
cdr3_length: 11